This T cell receptor beta chain was captured by sequencing in a study of response to subunit inactivated influenza vaccine. Notes on the study in general: Authors suggested each seasonal flu vaccination may recruit only limited numbers of new T cells.

The germline gives CDR1 SGHTA, CDR2 FQGNSA. The CDR3 is 16 amino acids. Trimming removed 2 bases at V and 4 bases at J, with 17 bases between. This clonotype was counted between two and nine times. Its antigen is not known. Each CDR3 protein gets one entry after TCRdb re-called the RT-PCR reads with MiXCR. This sample has about 240,000 distinct CDR3 sequences, with approximately 12% found just once. The sequence derives from a man in his fifties or sixties who received an inactivated influenza vaccine. The V call is TRBV7-2, the J call TRBJ2-5; possible D gene TRBD2, 6 bases. The sequences come from non-naive T cells sorted from PBMCs, collected approximately 15 days before vaccination. CDR3 protein: CASSLYSGLKPETQYF. The CDR3 bases are TGTGCCAGCAGCTTATACTCCGGACTAAAGCCAGAGACCCAGTACTTC.